This T cell receptor beta chain was captured in a study of blood T cells in healthy people across ages (dated by TCRdb to 2015 to 2017). Regarding the complete study: In model experiments, template switching captured about one uniquely barcoded TCR beta cDNA molecule for every two T cells. To track age-related changes in TCR beta repertoire diversity, the study relied on deep sequencing normalized with unique cDNA molecular identifiers. The donors were divided into four age groups: young (average approximately 17 years), middle-aged (approximately 39), aged (62) and long-lived (approximately 74). To avoid experimental bias, donors of different ages were randomly spread across the sequencing lanes. The study analyzed two additional independent replicas of 1 million unique cDNA reads from the same blood draw for two donors, one aged 18 to 30 and one aged 80 or older.

Receptor amplification or capture employed 5' RACE. These reads were obtained on an Illumina HiSeq 2500. A second PCR of roughly 7 to 12 cycles was performed with a sample-barcoded 5' primer and a J-beta primer mix. A unique molecular identifier was introduced onto each TCR beta cDNA molecule by a template-switch 5' adaptor carrying 12 random nucleotides. Each sample yielded at least 2.5 million CDR3-containing paired-end reads. The Mint cDNA synthesis kit, primed by a TRBC-specific oligonucleotide, was used to synthesize first-strand cDNA from all RNA. Following uracil-DNA glycosylase treatment, a first 18-cycle PCR with universal primers M1SS and BC2_uni_R was performed on all cDNA. For the original study's pipeline: Normalization of each sample was performed by random selection of 1 million high-quality reads, each carrying a distinct molecular identifier. Instead of being binned into consensus sequences, reads that shared molecular identifiers were thrown out. MiTCR, with a Q25 quality threshold and the strictest error-elimination algorithm, was used for CDR3 identification, clonotype clustering and error correction. A nonparametric unseen species model with Euler transformation was used to estimate lower-bound total TCR beta diversity. TCRdb trimmed the raw reads at Q25, called clones with MiXCR and kept productive beta chains. Rows with a matching CDR3 protein are joined into one entry that keeps the most common DNA and genes. These V and J calls derive from TCRdb rather than the authors' analysis. Here the sample has approximately 730,000 distinct CDR3 sequences; roughly 44% occur a single time. 20% to 25% of the sample goes to the ten largest clones.

The CDR3 runs 16 amino acids, cysteine and phenylalanine included. CDR3 DNA is the only sequence kept; it has 48 bases, read in frame from the first base. Sequences MGHRA (CDR1) and YSYEKL (CDR2) are obtained from the germline V gene. V loses 0 bases at its end and J loses 5 bases; junction bases beyond the gene matches: 4. Systemically healthy Caucasian individuals from Russia, some 40 in total and aged about 6 to 95 years, were included as donors. Each donor gave about 10 milliliters of peripheral blood, drawn into EDTA-treated Vacutainer tubes. PBMCs were isolated by Ficoll-Paque density-gradient centrifugation, with at least 6 million obtained per sample. Trizol reagent was used to extract total RNA from PBMCs, with at least 5.5 micrograms per sample. Naive CD45RAhigh/CD27high T cell percentages were measured by flow cytometry on a PBMC aliquot from every donor. What the study reported, not specific to this receptor: Total diversity estimates from one million sequenced T cells were considered lower bounds and underestimates. Because profiling used bulk unsorted PBMCs, naive and antigen-experienced compartments could not be compared conclusively. Observed TCR beta diversity correlated strongly with the percentage of naive T cells measured by flow cytometry. Compared with the aged group, the long-lived group had more naive CD4+ T cells, fewer expanded clones and increased TCR diversity, a pattern suggesting age selection. As age increased, observed TCR beta diversity per million T cells dropped in a roughly linear way, and a significant reduction was already evident by age around 41. Because the CMV infection status of the donors was unknown, age-related changes in expanded clonotypes may potentially have been confounded.

The sample holds many counts of this clonotype. It has no known antigen specificity. Per-base qualities were not stored, and no clone one base away is much larger. The TCR sequence derives from a woman aged 55-69 years in good health. Sequenced sample: blood. The chain joins TRBV4-1 to TRBJ2-1; 10 bases in the junction line up with TRBD1. The CDR3 protein: CASSQEGQGGNNEQFF. The DNA sequence is as follows: TGCGCCAGCAGCCAAGAAGGACAGGGGGGGAACAATGAGCAGTTCTTC.